This is a list of T cell receptor beta chains from one sample in a study of T cells in Graves' hyperthyroidism and ophthalmopathy. TCRdb recomputed calls from the multiplex PCR reads with MiXCR, one row per CDR3 protein. In the table there are fewer than 350,000 distinct CDR3 sequences, about an eighth of which are singletons. Material: blood. These receptors were taken from a woman younger than 45 with Graves' hyperthyroidism that later progressed to Graves' ophthalmopathy. Both conserved end residues are part of each CDR3. The D gene is left open where the match is weak. Not all rows give a size; the values are once, few, many and, for expanded clones, a class.

j_gene: TRBJ2-2
abundance: NA
d_gene: TRBD2
v_gene: TRBV7-2
CDR3nt: TGTGCCAGCAGCTTACAAGCGGGAGCGAACACCGGGGAGCTGTTTTTT
CDR3aa: CASSLQAGANTGELFF

j_gene: TRBJ1-1
abundance: many
d_gene: NA
v_gene: TRBV7-2
CDR3nt: TGTGCCAGCAGCTCCTCGGGGAATGGGAACACTGAAGCTTTCTTT
CDR3aa: CASSSSGNGNTEAFF

j_gene: TRBJ2-7
abundance: many
d_gene: NA
v_gene: TRBV28
CDR3nt: TGTGCCAGCACCACTTGGGGTTCTAAGGATGGTTGGTATCGGCAGTACTTC
CDR3aa: CASTTWGSKDGWYRQYF

j_gene: TRBJ1-1
abundance: many
d_gene: NA
v_gene: TRBV10-3
CDR3nt: TGTGCCATCAGAAGGACGAGTCTGAACACTGAAGCTTTCTTT
CDR3aa: CAIRRTSLNTEAFF

j_gene: TRBJ2-7
abundance: few
d_gene: TRBD2
v_gene: TRBV10-2
CDR3nt: TGCGCCAGCCTAAGTGGGGGTAGCGGGACCTACGAGCAGTACTTC
CDR3aa: CASLSGGSGTYEQYF

j_gene: TRBJ1-5
abundance: many
d_gene: NA
v_gene: TRBV28
CDR3nt: TGTGCCAGCACCCTCAGAGGGACGGTCAATCAGCCCCAGCATTTT
CDR3aa: CASTLRGTVNQPQHF

j_gene: TRBJ1-2
abundance: few
d_gene: TRBD1
v_gene: TRBV27
CDR3nt: TGTGCCAGCAGTCCAGGACAGGGACTCTATGGCTACACCTTC
CDR3aa: CASSPGQGLYGYTF

j_gene: TRBJ1-1
abundance: many
d_gene: NA
v_gene: TRBV2
CDR3nt: TGTGCCAGCAGTGACTCGGGCCGGTACACTGAAGCTTTCTTT
CDR3aa: CASSDSGRYTEAFF

j_gene: TRBJ2-7
abundance: many
d_gene: TRBD1
v_gene: TRBV4-2
CDR3nt: TGTGCCAGCAGCCAACGTTACGGGGACAGAGACTACGAGCAGTACTTC
CDR3aa: CASSQRYGDRDYEQYF

j_gene: TRBJ2-5
abundance: many
d_gene: NA
v_gene: TRBV6-1
CDR3nt: TGTGCCAGCAGTGAAGCGCTGAGGATGGGGCTGACACAAGAGACCCAGTACTTC
CDR3aa: CASSEALRMGLTQETQYF

j_gene: TRBJ2-1
abundance: few
d_gene: NA
v_gene: TRBV5-4
CDR3nt: TGTGCCAGCAGCTCCGGGACGTCCAAGGATGAGCAGTTCTTC
CDR3aa: CASSSGTSKDEQFF

j_gene: TRBJ2-5
abundance: NA
d_gene: TRBD2
v_gene: TRBV30
CDR3nt: TGTGCCTGGACGGAGGGAGGGCCGGTAGAGACCCAGTACTTC
CDR3aa: CAWTEGGPVETQYF

j_gene: TRBJ2-5
abundance: many
d_gene: NA
v_gene: TRBV19
CDR3nt: TGTGCCAGTCGTCCAACAGGGAGCATGGAGACCCAGTACTTC
CDR3aa: CASRPTGSMETQYF

j_gene: TRBJ2-2
abundance: many
d_gene: NA
v_gene: TRBV11-2
CDR3nt: TGTGCCAGCAGCTTTGGTGGGGGATCGAACACCGGGGAGCTGTTTTTT
CDR3aa: CASSFGGGSNTGELFF

j_gene: TRBJ2-1
abundance: many
d_gene: NA
v_gene: TRBV11-2
CDR3nt: TGTGCCAGCAGCTTAGATGGCAGCCCACCCTACAATGAGCAGTTCTTC
CDR3aa: CASSLDGSPPYNEQFF

j_gene: TRBJ2-3
abundance: NA
d_gene: TRBD2
v_gene: TRBV29-1
CDR3nt: TGCAGCGCCCGAGTAGGACTAGCGGTCACAGATACGCAGTATTTT
CDR3aa: CSARVGLAVTDTQYF

j_gene: TRBJ2-7
abundance: many
d_gene: NA
v_gene: TRBV30
CDR3nt: TGTGCCTGGAGTGTCGGGCCGATCTACGAGCAGTACTTC
CDR3aa: CAWSVGPIYEQYF

j_gene: TRBJ2-1
abundance: few
d_gene: TRBD2
v_gene: TRBV20-1
CDR3nt: TGCAGTGCTAGGGGACCCGGACTAGCGGGAGGGGCCTACAATGAGCAGTTCTTC
CDR3aa: CSARGPGLAGGAYNEQFF

j_gene: TRBJ1-1
abundance: NA
d_gene: TRBD1
v_gene: TRBV12-3/TRBV12-4
CDR3nt: TGTGCCAGCAGTTTAACCGGGACAGATAACACTGAAGCTTTCTTT
CDR3aa: CASSLTGTDNTEAFF

j_gene: TRBJ2-7
abundance: many
d_gene: TRBD2
v_gene: TRBV20-1
CDR3nt: TGCAGTGCTAGAGACCTAGCGGGAGGGAACTACGAGCAGTACTTC
CDR3aa: CSARDLAGGNYEQYF

j_gene: TRBJ2-3
abundance: many
d_gene: TRBD2
v_gene: TRBV25-1
CDR3nt: TGTGCCAGCGCGACCTACGGGACTAGCGGAGCAACAGATACGCAGTATTTT
CDR3aa: CASATYGTSGATDTQYF

j_gene: TRBJ2-1
abundance: many
d_gene: NA
v_gene: TRBV12-3/TRBV12-4
CDR3nt: TGTGCCAGCAGCCGGGACTCCGCCCCGGGGGATGAGCAGTTCTTC
CDR3aa: CASSRDSAPGDEQFF

j_gene: TRBJ2-2
abundance: many
d_gene: NA
v_gene: TRBV3-1
CDR3nt: TGTGCCAGCAGCCAAGAGGGGGACACCGGGGAGCTGTTTTTT
CDR3aa: CASSQEGDTGELFF

j_gene: TRBJ2-7
abundance: many
d_gene: NA
v_gene: TRBV20-1
CDR3nt: TGCAGTGCTGAGGACACGAGCCTCTCCTACGAGCAGTACTTC
CDR3aa: CSAEDTSLSYEQYF

j_gene: TRBJ2-3
abundance: many
d_gene: TRBD2
v_gene: TRBV28
CDR3nt: TGTGCCAGCAGCAAACTAGCGGGAGGTAGCACAGATACGCAGTATTTT
CDR3aa: CASSKLAGGSTDTQYF

j_gene: TRBJ1-5
abundance: NA
d_gene: NA
v_gene: TRBV7-9
CDR3nt: TGTGCCAGCAGCTCGACCCTGACCCGAGGAGCGAATCAGCCCCAGCATTTT
CDR3aa: CASSSTLTRGANQPQHF

j_gene: TRBJ2-1
abundance: NA
d_gene: TRBD2
v_gene: TRBV9
CDR3nt: TGTGCCAGCAGCGTCAGGACTAGCGGTCAGATTGATGAGCAGTTCTTC
CDR3aa: CASSVRTSGQIDEQFF